The clone carrying this T cell receptor beta chain was counted a few times. Its antigen is currently unknown. The source of the sample is a study of blood T cells in healthy people across ages. Germline values: CDR1 LGHNA, CDR2 YNFKEQ. This CDR3 spans 19 amino acids. The V end lost 4 bases, the J end lost 0 bases, and 24 bases lay between the germline ends. Study-wide results and caveats: Older age coincided with a roughly linear decline in TCR beta diversity per million T cells.

The authors ran a second PCR of 7 to 11 cycles using a sample-barcoded 5' primer and a J-beta primer mix. Any given sample supplied a minimum of 3 million CDR3-containing paired-end reads. TCRdb redid the calling of the 5' RACE reads with MiXCR, one entry per CDR3 protein. The sample lists 1.8 million or so distinct CDR3 sequences; roughly 43% were seen once. The rearrangement links TRBV4-2 to TRBJ1-2, with D perhaps TRBD1 (6 bases). The clonotype comes from a human donor in good health. The sample taken for sequencing was blood. CDR3 sequence (DNA): TGTGCCAGCAGCCCTCAAGGGGTGGCAGGGGTTTCGGCTAACTATGGCTACACCTTC. Its protein is CASSPQGVAGVSANYGYTF.